The clone carrying this T cell receptor (beta chain) has just a few counts. What it binds is unknown. This CDR3 has 15 amino acids. Germline-derived CDR1 and CDR2 are MNHNY and SVGAGI (reference sequence). V lost 4 bases, J lost 0 bases, and 9 bases lay in between. No cell fractionation was done, so the repertoire covers all unsorted peripheral blood T cells. The RNA source was an approximately 2.6 ml peripheral blood draw. cDNA was made from about 480 ng RNA using alpha and beta constant primers. Using multiplexing indices, alpha and beta chain libraries were generated apart by chain-specific third strand synthesis. One entry per CDR3 protein, called by TCRdb with MiXCR from the 5' RACE reads. In the table there are some 20,000 distinct CDR3 sequences, 12% of which are singletons. The sample originates from a study of HIV-infected patients and healthy controls. Study results and caveats: Size-matching overweighted rare events from HIV-infected data when comparing patients with controls. In healthy controls, MAIT alpha CDR3s were common; in HIV+ repertoires, severely depleted. Apparent post-therapy Gini recovery among HIV-infected patients was not reproduced with size-matched repertoires.

V is TRBV6-6 and J is TRBJ2-2, with a weak D call TRBD1 (6 bases). This TCR was sampled from an adult in good health. Sequenced: blood. CDR3 region: CASSSTGANTGELFF. The DNA for the CDR3 is TGTGCCAGCAGTTCGACAGGAGCGAACACCGGGGAGCTGTTTTTT.